What follows are 10 T cell receptor beta chains derived from one specimen sequenced in a study of blood T cell repertoires in COVID-19. The method was immunoSEQ multiplex PCR; TCRdb's version includes in-frame clones alone and lacks a portion of them. The data hold approximately 120,000 clones, with roughly four fifths observed a single time. Source material: PBMCs or T cells enriched from blood (not recorded which). The receptor set was obtained from a man aged 30 to 39 who had recovered from COVID-19.

The V gene is TRBV9, the J gene TRBJ1-3, with D perhaps TRBD1 (6 bases). This CDR3 contains 15 residues. V lost 3 bases and J lost 4, with 14 bases in between. CDR1 SGDLS and CDR2 YYNGEE come from the germline V gene. The chain's CDR3 is CASSERWTAGNTIYF. In DNA form, the CDR3 reads TGTGCCAGCAGCGAGAGATGGACAGCCGGAAACACCATATATTTT.

V is TRBV19 and J is TRBJ1-4, with D maybe TRBD1 (5 bases). Germline-derived CDR1 and CDR2 are LNHDA and SQIVND (reference sequence). V dropped 6 bases and J dropped 1 base, with 15 bases sitting between them. CDR3 length: 16 amino acids. CDR3 amino acids: CASRAQGQGTNEKLFF. CDR3 nucleotides: TGTGCCAGTAGGGCGCAGGGTCAGGGAACTAATGAAAAACTGTTTTTT. Complete variable domain (other parts from reference TRBV19 and TRBJ1-4): DGGITQSPKYLFRKEGQNVTLSCEQNLNHDAMYWYRQDPGQGLRLIYYSQIVNDFQKGDIAEGYSVSREKKESFPLTVTSAQKNPTAFYLCASRAQGQGTNEKLFFGSGTQLSVL.

The chain uses TRBV10-3 and TRBJ1-2, with a possible D match to TRBD1 (5 bases). V was clipped by 10 bases and J by 7 bases, with 16 bases between them. The germline V gene has CDR1 ENHRY and CDR2 SYGVKD. The CDR3 runs 12 residues. CDR3 region: CATSPGGLGYTF. The CDR3 DNA is TGTGCCACCAGCCCGGGGGGTCTTGGCTACACCTTC.

The chain links TRBV18 to TRBJ2-7; maybe TRBD1 (8 bases). The germline gives CDR1 KGHSH, CDR2 LQKENI. The CDR3 extends over 16 amino acids. V lost 2 bases, J lost 1 base, and 15 bases lay in between. The CDR3 region is CASSPTTGGASYEQYF. The CDR3 DNA follows: TGTGCCAGCTCACCAACCACAGGGGGGGCGTCCTACGAGCAGTACTTC.

This clone was picked up a small number of times. The chain carries TRBV9 and TRBJ2-7; D may be TRBD2 (6 bases). Germline CDR1 and CDR2: SGDLS and YYNGEE. The CDR3 is 15 residues long. V lost 2 bases and J lost 0, with 12 bases in between. The CDR3 region has the DNA TGTGCCAGCAGCGTGTCGGCGGGACCCTCCTACGAGCAGTACTTC. As protein: CASSVSAGPSYEQYF.

Worth noting for this clone: One end of the junction does not line up with germline, which may come from a read error. This chain connects TRBV7-7 to TRBJ2-5; TRBD2 is a possible D gene (5 bases). CDR1 and CDR2 from the germline V gene are SSHAT and FNYEAQ (reference sequence). The CDR3 contains 15 residues. The CDR3 coding sequence is TGTGCTAGCAGCCCGTTGACTGGCGGGCAAGAGACCCAGTACTTC. It encodes CASSPLTGGQETQYF.

The chain carries TRBV7-2 and TRBJ2-7; maybe TRBD1 (6 bases). Per germline, CDR1 SGHTA and CDR2 FQGNSA. CDR3 size: 14 residues. Trimming took off 5 bases at V and 0 bases at J, with 11 bases between the two ends. The CDR3 is CASSPDRSSYEQYF. CDR3 DNA: TGTGCCAGCAGCCCCGACAGGAGCTCCTACGAGCAGTACTTC. The full variable domain, with the rest looked up from reference TRBV7-2 and TRBJ2-7, is GAGVSQSPSNKVTEKGKDVELRCDPISGHTALYWYRQSLGQGLEFLIYFQGNSAPDKSGLPSDRFSAERTGGSVSTLTIQRTQQEDSAVYLCASSPDRSSYEQYFGPGTRLTVT.

The rearrangement joins TRBV19 to TRBJ1-2, with 10 bases identical to TRBD1. Germline V gene sequence: CDR1 LNHDA, CDR2 SQIVND (reference sequence). Losses at the gene ends were 5 bases for V and 2 bases for J; bases not matched to a gene: 8. CDR3 length: 16 amino acids. The CDR3 sequence: CASSSARDRGNYGYTF. The CDR3, as DNA: TGTGCCAGTAGTTCCGCGCGGGACAGGGGAAACTATGGCTACACCTTC.

This CDR3 reads CASSYRPDRANYGYTF. The CDR3 DNA sequence: TGTGCCAGCAGTTACCGACCCGACAGAGCTAACTATGGCTACACCTTC. The chain combines TRBV6-6 with TRBJ1-2; D perhaps matches TRBD1 (5 bases). Trimming removed 2 bases from V and 0 bases from J, with 13 bases in between. The germline CDR1 and CDR2 sequences are MNHNY and SVGAGI (reference sequence). This CDR3 is built from 16 residues.

The chain employs TRBV5-1 and TRBJ2-7, with 7 bases fitting TRBD2. Germline V gives CDR1 SGHRS, CDR2 YFSETQ. V trimming: 0 bases; J trimming: 5 bases; junction bases outside the gene matches: 11. The CDR3 totals 16 residues. The CDR3 sequence: CASSLEASGMNHEQYF. CDR3 coding DNA: TGCGCCAGCAGCTTGGAGGCTAGCGGAATGAACCACGAGCAGTACTTC.